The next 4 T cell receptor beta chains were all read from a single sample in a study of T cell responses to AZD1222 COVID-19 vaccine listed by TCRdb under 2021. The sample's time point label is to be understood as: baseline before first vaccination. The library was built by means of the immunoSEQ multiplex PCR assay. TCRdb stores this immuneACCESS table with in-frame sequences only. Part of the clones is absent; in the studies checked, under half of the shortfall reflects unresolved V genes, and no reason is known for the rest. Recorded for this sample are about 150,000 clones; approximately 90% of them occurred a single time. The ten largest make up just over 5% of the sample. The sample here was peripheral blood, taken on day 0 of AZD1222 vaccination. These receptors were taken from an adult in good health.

CDR3 amino acids: CASRLGQINYGYTF. CDR3 DNA: TGTGCAAGTCGCTTGGGGCAGATTAACTATGGCTACACCTTC. The J gene is TRBJ1-2, the V gene TRBV12-2; TRBD1 is the table's D call, not checked against the DNA. TRBV12-2 is classified as a pseudogene. This CDR3 is built from 14 residues.

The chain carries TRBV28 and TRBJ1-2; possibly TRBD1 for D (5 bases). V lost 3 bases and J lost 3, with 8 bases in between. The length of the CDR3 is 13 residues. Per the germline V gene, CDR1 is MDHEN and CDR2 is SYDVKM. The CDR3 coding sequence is TGTGCCAGCAGTTTGCCGGGGGACTATGGCTACACCTTC. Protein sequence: CASSLPGDYGYTF.

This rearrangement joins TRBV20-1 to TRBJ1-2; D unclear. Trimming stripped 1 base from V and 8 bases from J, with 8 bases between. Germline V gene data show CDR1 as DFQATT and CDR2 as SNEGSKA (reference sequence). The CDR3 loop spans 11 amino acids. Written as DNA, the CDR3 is TGCAGTGCTAGAGTTCCGGGCGGCTACACCTTC. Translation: CSARVPGGYTF.

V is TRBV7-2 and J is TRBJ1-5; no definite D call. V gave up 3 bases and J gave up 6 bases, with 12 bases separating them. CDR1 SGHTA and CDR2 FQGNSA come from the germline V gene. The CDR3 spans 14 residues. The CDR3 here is CASSFLMGGQPQHF. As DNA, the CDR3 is TGTGCCAGCAGCTTCTTAATGGGAGGTCAGCCCCAGCATTTT.